The present T cell receptor beta chain was sequenced within a study of blood T cell repertoires in COVID-19. Germline loops: CDR1 LGHDT, CDR2 YNNKEL (reference sequence). The CDR3 is made up of 16 amino acids. V shed 4 bases and J 4 bases; nucleotides not matched to a gene: 7. Measured with immunoSEQ multiplex PCR; TCRdb has only the in-frame clones, and not every one. The table includes some 230,000 clones, approximately 86% detected once. The TCR was taken from a woman between 50 and 59 years old with COVID-19, enrolled during active disease. Input material: peripheral blood. The rearrangement uses TRBV3-1 (or the pseudogene TRBV3-2) and TRBJ2-1; 10 nucleotides match TRBD2. The CDR3 nucleotides are TGTGCCAGCAGCCCCCATAGCGGGGGGCCATACAATGAGCAGTTCTTC. This codes for CASSPHSGGPYNEQFF.